This TCR beta chain was recorded in a study of OX40 agonist ivuxolimab in advanced cancers. The overall study: A diagnosis of hepatocellular carcinoma, melanoma, renal cell or head and neck cancer was present in dose-escalation patients. Study results and limitations: At doses 0.1 to 3.0 mg/kg, CD4+ and CD8+ clones expanded.

No patient had autoimmune disease or received systemic immunosuppression. J lost 4 bases, V lost 0 bases, and 5 bases had no gene match. Germline CDR1 is SGHDT and CDR2 is YYEEEE. The CDR3 is made up of 16 amino acids. The protocol was immunoSEQ multiplex PCR, while the TCRdb copy is restricted to in-frame clones and leaves out a portion. The sample has 74,000 or so clones, around 85% seen once. A note on this clone: Its antigen remains unknown.

The V gene is TRBV5-6, the J gene TRBJ2-2, with TRBD2 matching over 8 bases. This TCR came from an adult with an advanced solid tumor such as melanoma, head and neck, liver or kidney cancer. Sequencing was performed on CD4+ or CD8+ T cells sorted from blood, taken in a trial of the OX40 agonist ivuxolimab. For the CDR3, the DNA is TGTGCCAGCAGCTTGGCCCGGGGGGGCGTCACCGGGGAGCTGTTTTTT. This sequence encodes CASSLARGGVTGELFF.